This is a list of T cell receptor beta chains from one sample in a study of blood T cells in healthy people across ages. TCRdb itself ran the 5' RACE reads through MiXCR, one entry per CDR3 protein. The sample has some 1.7 million distinct CDR3 sequences; roughly 27% are singletons. The sample was blood. Receptors originate from a woman aged 25 to 39 in good health. CDR3s include the opening cysteine and the closing phenylalanine or tryptophan. D genes are given only for firm matches. Expanded clones get a size class; other rows say once, few or many, or leave the size out.

V gene: TRBV20-1; J gene: TRBJ1-5; D gene: TRBD1; clone size: few; CDR3 protein: CSALPRDRGNQPQHF; CDR3 DNA: TGCAGTGCCCTACCCCGGGACAGGGGAAATCAGCCCCAGCATTTT
V gene: TRBV20-1; J gene: TRBJ2-5; D gene: NA; clone size: many; CDR3 protein: CSAEGGAETQYF; CDR3 DNA: TGCAGTGCCGAGGGGGGAGCGGAGACCCAGTACTTC
V gene: TRBV3-1; J gene: TRBJ2-5; D gene: NA; clone size: few; CDR3 protein: CASSSAFQETQYF; CDR3 DNA: TGTGCCAGCAGTTCAGCCTTCCAAGAGACCCAGTACTTC
V gene: TRBV7-2; J gene: TRBJ2-1; D gene: TRBD2; clone size: NA; CDR3 protein: CASSTSLAGGYEQFF; CDR3 DNA: TGTGCCAGCAGCACGTCACTAGCGGGAGGGTACGAGCAGTTCTTC
V gene: TRBV28; J gene: TRBJ2-5; D gene: TRBD1; clone size: few; CDR3 protein: CASTKPRGRQETQYF; CDR3 DNA: TGTGCCAGCACCAAACCCAGGGGGCGGCAAGAGACCCAGTACTTC
V gene: TRBV29-1; J gene: TRBJ1-2; D gene: NA; clone size: few; CDR3 protein: CSVLGQGNNYGYTF; CDR3 DNA: TGCAGCGTACTAGGGCAGGGGAATAACTATGGCTACACCTTC
V gene: TRBV2; J gene: TRBJ1-2; D gene: NA; clone size: NA; CDR3 protein: CASRLALNYGYTF; CDR3 DNA: TGTGCCAGCAGACTTGCCCTCAACTATGGCTACACCTTC
V gene: TRBV5-1; J gene: TRBJ2-3; D gene: TRBD1; clone size: many; CDR3 protein: CASTDGQDTDTQYF; CDR3 DNA: TGCGCCAGTACCGATGGACAGGATACAGATACGCAGTATTTT
V gene: TRBV28; J gene: TRBJ2-7; D gene: NA; clone size: NA; CDR3 protein: CATGVSHNEQYF; CDR3 DNA: TGTGCCACGGGGGTATCCCACAATGAGCAGTACTTC
V gene: TRBV18; J gene: TRBJ2-5; D gene: TRBD2; clone size: NA; CDR3 protein: CATGGQLAGEGRETQYF; CDR3 DNA: TGTGCCACCGGGGGACAACTAGCGGGAGAGGGAAGAGAGACCCAGTACTTC
V gene: TRBV4-1; J gene: TRBJ2-3; D gene: TRBD1; clone size: NA; CDR3 protein: CASSRGQGDFTDTQYF; CDR3 DNA: TGCGCCAGCAGCAGAGGACAGGGGGACTTCACAGATACGCAGTATTTT
V gene: TRBV3-1; J gene: TRBJ2-7; D gene: TRBD2; clone size: NA; CDR3 protein: CASSPSAGGTYEQYF; CDR3 DNA: TGTGCCAGCAGCCCCTCCGCGGGAGGTACCTACGAGCAGTACTTC
V gene: TRBV20-1; J gene: TRBJ2-1; D gene: NA; clone size: many; CDR3 protein: CSADYGTPHNEQFF; CDR3 DNA: TGCAGTGCTGATTACGGGACCCCCCACAATGAGCAGTTCTTC
V gene: TRBV7-2; J gene: TRBJ2-1; D gene: TRBD2; clone size: few; CDR3 protein: CASSLGTSVGGYNEQFF; CDR3 DNA: TGTGCCAGCAGCTTAGGGACTAGCGTAGGGGGCTACAATGAGCAGTTCTTC
V gene: TRBV20-1; J gene: TRBJ1-6; D gene: NA; clone size: few; CDR3 protein: CSAHRDPNSPLHF; CDR3 DNA: TGCAGTGCTCACCGGGACCCTAATTCACCCCTCCACTTT
V gene: TRBV20-1; J gene: TRBJ1-1; D gene: NA; clone size: few; CDR3 protein: CSARGAFNTEAFF; CDR3 DNA: TGCAGTGCTAGAGGTGCCTTCAACACTGAAGCTTTCTTT
V gene: TRBV20-1; J gene: TRBJ1-2; D gene: NA; clone size: few; CDR3 protein: CSARNRDDWGYTF; CDR3 DNA: TGCAGTGCGAGAAACAGGGACGATTGGGGCTACACCTTC
V gene: TRBV10-2; J gene: TRBJ2-4; D gene: TRBD2; clone size: NA; CDR3 protein: CASSDPTSGTSSYERYF; CDR3 DNA: TGCGCCAGCAGTGATCCGACTAGCGGGACGAGCTCCTACGAGCGGTACTTC
V gene: TRBV7-2; J gene: TRBJ1-5; D gene: NA; clone size: NA; CDR3 protein: CASSLTQRNQPQHF; CDR3 DNA: TGTGCCAGCAGCTTAACCCAAAGAAATCAGCCCCAGCATTTT
V gene: TRBV5-1; J gene: TRBJ1-2; D gene: NA; clone size: NA; CDR3 protein: CASRQTGTADYGYTF; CDR3 DNA: TGCGCCAGCAGACAGACCGGGACGGCAGACTATGGCTACACCTTC
V gene: TRBV24-1; J gene: TRBJ2-1; D gene: NA; clone size: NA; CDR3 protein: CATSKGEGYPNEQFF; CDR3 DNA: TGTGCCACCTCGAAGGGGGAGGGCTACCCGAATGAGCAGTTCTTC
V gene: TRBV6-5; J gene: TRBJ1-2; D gene: NA; clone size: many; CDR3 protein: CASSYSSQGYGYTF; CDR3 DNA: TGTGCCAGCAGTTACTCAAGTCAGGGGTATGGCTACACCTTC
V gene: TRBV7-2; J gene: TRBJ2-1; D gene: NA; clone size: NA; CDR3 protein: CASSLGGARVGYEQFF; CDR3 DNA: TGTGCCAGCAGCTTAGGAGGAGCGAGGGTAGGGTATGAGCAGTTCTTC
V gene: TRBV20-1; J gene: TRBJ2-2; D gene: NA; clone size: once; CDR3 protein: CSARGGGYTGELFF; CDR3 DNA: TGCAGTGCTAGAGGAGGGGGGTACACCGGGGAGCTGTTTTTT
V gene: TRBV20-1; J gene: TRBJ2-1; D gene: NA; clone size: few; CDR3 protein: CSAHPPRAVSYNEQFF; CDR3 DNA: TGCAGTGCCCACCCCCCCCGGGCGGTCTCCTACAATGAGCAGTTCTTC
V gene: TRBV5-1; J gene: TRBJ2-3; D gene: NA; clone size: NA; CDR3 protein: CASSFRDATDTRYF; CDR3 DNA: TGCGCCAGCAGCTTCCGGGACGCCACAGATACGCGGTATTTT
V gene: TRBV20-1; J gene: TRBJ2-5; D gene: TRBD2; clone size: many; CDR3 protein: CSLLAGVQTQYF; CDR3 DNA: TGCAGTTTACTAGCGGGAGTTCAGACCCAGTACTTC
V gene: TRBV5-1; J gene: TRBJ2-3; D gene: NA; clone size: many; CDR3 protein: CASSLLGSGTDTQYF; CDR3 DNA: TGCGCCAGCAGCTTGCTAGGGTCGGGCACAGATACGCAGTATTTT
V gene: TRBV2; J gene: TRBJ1-2; D gene: NA; clone size: NA; CDR3 protein: CASHSTDFINYGYTF; CDR3 DNA: TGTGCCAGCCATTCCACGGATTTTATAAACTATGGCTACACCTTC
V gene: TRBV9; J gene: TRBJ2-1; D gene: NA; clone size: once; CDR3 protein: CASSLLAGRANEQFF; CDR3 DNA: TGTGCCAGCAGCCTCCTGGCAGGGCGAGCCAATGAGCAGTTCTTC
V gene: TRBV7-9; J gene: TRBJ2-1; D gene: NA; clone size: few; CDR3 protein: CASSLDLGGNEQFF; CDR3 DNA: TGTGCCAGCAGCTTAGACCTCGGGGGCAATGAGCAGTTCTTC
V gene: TRBV4-2; J gene: TRBJ2-7; D gene: NA; clone size: once; CDR3 protein: CASSPTISRGIYEQYF; CDR3 DNA: TGTGCCAGCAGCCCGACGATTTCTCGGGGGATCTACGAGCAGTACTTC
V gene: TRBV29-1; J gene: TRBJ2-3; D gene: NA; clone size: NA; CDR3 protein: CSVGWGSGDTQYF; CDR3 DNA: TGCAGCGTTGGCTGGGGGAGTGGAGATACGCAGTATTTT
V gene: TRBV2; J gene: TRBJ1-4; D gene: NA; clone size: many; CDR3 protein: CASSEREATNEKLFF; CDR3 DNA: TGTGCCAGCAGTGAAAGGGAGGCGACTAATGAAAAACTGTTTTTT
V gene: TRBV7-2; J gene: TRBJ1-5; D gene: NA; clone size: NA; CDR3 protein: CASSLALGNQPQHF; CDR3 DNA: TGTGCCAGCAGCTTAGCGTTGGGCAATCAGCCCCAGCATTTT
V gene: TRBV10-3; J gene: TRBJ1-1; D gene: NA; clone size: NA; CDR3 protein: CAISEARGRGTEAFF; CDR3 DNA: TGTGCCATCAGTGAGGCCAGGGGACGGGGCACTGAAGCTTTCTTT
V gene: TRBV5-1; J gene: TRBJ2-2; D gene: TRBD1; clone size: once; CDR3 protein: CASSAQGAQAFRNTGELFF; CDR3 DNA: TGCGCCAGCAGTGCACAGGGGGCCCAAGCCTTTCGGAACACCGGGGAGCTGTTTTTT
V gene: TRBV29-1; J gene: TRBJ1-6; D gene: NA; clone size: NA; CDR3 protein: CSVERVEGSPLHF; CDR3 DNA: TGCAGCGTTGAGCGGGTAGAGGGATCACCCCTCCACTTT
V gene: TRBV5-1; J gene: TRBJ1-2; D gene: NA; clone size: many; CDR3 protein: CASSPQTSGAYYGYTF; CDR3 DNA: TGCGCCAGCAGCCCTCAAACGTCGGGGGCCTACTATGGCTACACCTTC
V gene: TRBV7-2; J gene: TRBJ2-3; D gene: NA; clone size: once; CDR3 protein: CASSLGIQRDTDTQDF; CDR3 DNA: TGTGCCAGCAGCTTAGGGATTCAGCGGGACACAGATACGCAGGATTTT
V gene: TRBV7-9; J gene: TRBJ2-7; D gene: NA; clone size: NA; CDR3 protein: CASSLARGAGSYEQYF; CDR3 DNA: TGTGCCAGCAGCTTAGCTCGAGGGGCGGGCTCCTACGAGCAGTACTTC
V gene: TRBV6-5; J gene: TRBJ1-2; D gene: TRBD1; clone size: once; CDR3 protein: CASMGTGYGYTF; CDR3 DNA: TGTGCCAGCATGGGGACAGGCTATGGCTACACCTTC
V gene: TRBV6-2/TRBV6-3; J gene: TRBJ2-1; D gene: NA; clone size: many; CDR3 protein: CASSPLGYPNEQFF; CDR3 DNA: TGTGCCAGCAGTCCCCTTGGTTACCCCAATGAGCAGTTCTTC
V gene: TRBV5-1; J gene: TRBJ2-5; D gene: NA; clone size: NA; CDR3 protein: CASRFNYGGAETQYF; CDR3 DNA: TGCGCCAGCAGGTTCAACTATGGGGGGGCGGAGACCCAGTACTTC
V gene: TRBV20-1; J gene: TRBJ2-1; D gene: NA; clone size: many; CDR3 protein: CSAVPYAGASYNEQFF; CDR3 DNA: TGCAGTGCTGTCCCCTACGCGGGGGCTTCCTACAATGAGCAGTTCTTC
V gene: TRBV2; J gene: TRBJ2-1; D gene: TRBD2; clone size: NA; CDR3 protein: CASSGPLAGGYNEQFF; CDR3 DNA: TGTGCCAGCAGTGGACCACTAGCGGGAGGGTACAATGAGCAGTTCTTC
V gene: TRBV12-3/TRBV12-4; J gene: TRBJ1-2; D gene: TRBD1; clone size: NA; CDR3 protein: CASSLLGQGGGYTF; CDR3 DNA: TGTGCCAGCAGTTTACTAGGACAGGGTGGTGGCTACACCTTC
V gene: TRBV29-1; J gene: TRBJ2-5; D gene: NA; clone size: NA; CDR3 protein: CSVEMWSSETQYF; CDR3 DNA: TGCAGCGTTGAAATGTGGAGTTCTGAGACCCAGTACTTC
V gene: TRBV6-4; J gene: TRBJ2-1; D gene: TRBD2; clone size: NA; CDR3 protein: CASSDSVAGVANEQFF; CDR3 DNA: TGTGCCAGCAGTGACTCGGTGGCGGGGGTAGCAAATGAGCAGTTCTTC
V gene: TRBV19; J gene: TRBJ2-5; D gene: NA; clone size: many; CDR3 protein: CASSWKHQETQYF; CDR3 DNA: TGTGCCAGTAGTTGGAAACACCAAGAGACCCAGTACTTC
V gene: TRBV30; J gene: TRBJ1-1; D gene: NA; clone size: NA; CDR3 protein: CATSRGTEAFF; CDR3 DNA: TGTGCCACCTCGCGGGGCACTGAAGCTTTCTTT
V gene: TRBV6-6; J gene: TRBJ2-7; D gene: NA; clone size: once; CDR3 protein: CASSSGRLHEQYF; CDR3 DNA: TGTGCCAGCAGCTCCGGTCGCCTCCACGAGCAGTACTTC
V gene: TRBV20-1; J gene: TRBJ2-5; D gene: TRBD2; clone size: few; CDR3 protein: CSAIPGLEGTQETQYF; CDR3 DNA: TGCAGTGCTATCCCAGGACTAGAGGGGACTCAAGAGACCCAGTACTTC
V gene: TRBV4-1; J gene: TRBJ1-1; D gene: NA; clone size: NA; CDR3 protein: CASSQGSRDTEAFF; CDR3 DNA: TGCGCCAGCAGCCAAGGATCCCGGGACACTGAAGCTTTCTTT
V gene: TRBV28; J gene: TRBJ2-6; D gene: NA; clone size: NA; CDR3 protein: CASSPWTVRSGANVLTF; CDR3 DNA: TGTGCCAGCAGCCCTTGGACAGTCCGCTCTGGGGCCAACGTCCTGACTTTC
V gene: TRBV12-3/TRBV12-4; J gene: TRBJ2-1; D gene: NA; clone size: NA; CDR3 protein: CASSLGRIEQFF; CDR3 DNA: TGTGCCAGCAGTCTTGGACGGATCGAGCAGTTCTTC
V gene: TRBV9; J gene: TRBJ2-3; D gene: NA; clone size: NA; CDR3 protein: CASSPGRLATQYF; CDR3 DNA: TGTGCCAGCAGCCCCGGAAGGTTAGCTACGCAGTATTTT
V gene: TRBV12-3/TRBV12-4; J gene: TRBJ1-5; D gene: NA; clone size: few; CDR3 protein: CASSLSAGDQPQHF; CDR3 DNA: TGTGCCAGCAGTTTGAGCGCAGGGGATCAGCCCCAGCATTTT
V gene: TRBV2; J gene: TRBJ2-2; D gene: TRBD2; clone size: once; CDR3 protein: CASSGGLAGTPTWTGELFF; CDR3 DNA: TGTGCCAGCAGTGGGGGACTAGCGGGAACGCCAACGTGGACCGGGGAGCTGTTTTTT
V gene: TRBV7-2; J gene: TRBJ1-2; D gene: NA; clone size: NA; CDR3 protein: CASSYEALRASNYGYTF; CDR3 DNA: TGTGCCAGCAGCTACGAAGCGCTGAGGGCCTCTAACTATGGCTACACCTTC